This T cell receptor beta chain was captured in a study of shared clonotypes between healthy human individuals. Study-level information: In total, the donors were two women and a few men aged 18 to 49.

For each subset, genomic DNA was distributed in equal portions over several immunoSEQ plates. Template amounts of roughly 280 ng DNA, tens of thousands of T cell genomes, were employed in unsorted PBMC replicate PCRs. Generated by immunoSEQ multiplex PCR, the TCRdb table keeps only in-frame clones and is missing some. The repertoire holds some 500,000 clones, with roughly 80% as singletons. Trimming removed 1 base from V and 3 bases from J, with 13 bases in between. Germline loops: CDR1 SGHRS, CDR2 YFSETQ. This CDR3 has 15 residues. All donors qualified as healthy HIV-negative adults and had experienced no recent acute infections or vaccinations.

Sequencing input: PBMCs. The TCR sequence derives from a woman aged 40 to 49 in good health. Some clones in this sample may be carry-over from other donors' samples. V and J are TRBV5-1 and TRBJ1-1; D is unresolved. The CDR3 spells CASSLWGGTDTEAFF. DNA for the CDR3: TGCGCCAGCAGCTTGTGGGGAGGAACGGACACTGAAGCTTTCTTT. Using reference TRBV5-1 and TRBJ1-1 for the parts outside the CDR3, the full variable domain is KAGVTQTPRYLIKTRGQQVTLSCSPISGHRSVSWYQQTPGQGLQFLFEYFSETQRNKGNFPGRFSGRQFSNSRSEMNVSTLELGDSALYLCASSLWGGTDTEAFFGQGTRLTVV.